A single sample gave rise to the 9 T cell receptor beta chains below, sequenced in a study of blood T cell repertoires in COVID-19. TCRdb's table, derived via immunoSEQ multiplex PCR, lists solely in-frame clones and lacks some. This sample has 90,000 to 120,000 clones, with roughly four fifths found just once. The source material was peripheral blood. The receptor set was obtained from an older woman with acute or convalescent COVID-19.

The genes are TRBV28 and TRBJ1-1; D is undetermined. The CDR3 extends over 11 amino acids. The V end was cut by 7 bases, the J end by 4 bases, with 7 bases between. Looked up from germline, CDR1 is MDHEN and CDR2 is SYDVKM. The CDR3: CASNRGTEAFF. CDR3 nucleotide sequence: TGTGCCAGCAATCGGGGCACTGAAGCTTTCTTT.

The CDR3: CASSWGQMNTEAFF. CDR3 sequence (DNA): TGCGCCAGCAGCTGGGGCCAGATGAACACTGAAGCTTTCTTT. The chain recombines TRBV5-1 with TRBJ1-1, with a weak D call TRBD1 (5 bases). The CDR3 runs 14 residues. Trimming shortened V by 3 bases and J by 0 bases, and 9 bases separated the two germline ends. Germline assignment: CDR1 SGHRS and CDR2 YFSETQ.

The V and J genes are TRBV27 and TRBJ2-2; weak D call: TRBD2 (6 bases). CDR1 and CDR2 (germline): MNHEY, SMNVEV (reference sequence). V was clipped by 2 bases and J by 0 bases, with 7 bases between them. This CDR3 comprises 15 residues. The CDR3, as DNA: TGTGCCAGCAGTTTAGGCGGGGCGAACACCGGGGAGCTGTTTTTT. Its protein is CASSLGGANTGELFF.

The V gene is TRBV9, the J gene TRBJ1-1, with no clear D. Germline CDR1 is SGDLS and CDR2 is YYNGEE. The V gene lost 0 bases and the J gene lost 8 bases, with 11 bases spanning the gap. The CDR3 has 13 residues. The CDR3 sequence: CASSVGPGGEAFF. CDR3 bases: TGTGCCAGCAGCGTAGGGCCAGGAGGAGAAGCTTTCTTT.

J is TRBJ2-5 and V is TRBV18; no definite D call. With 0 bases removed from V and 2 bases from J, the gap between germline ends came to 10 bases. This CDR3 comprises 15 residues. Germline CDR1 reads KGHSH; CDR2 reads LQKENI. CDR3 nucleotides: TGTGCCAGCTCACCACCGGTGGGCAGACAAGAGACCCAGTACTTC. Residues: CASSPPVGRQETQYF. The variable domain in full, with the rest retrieved from reference TRBV18 and TRBJ2-5, is NAGVMQNPRHLVRRRGQEARLRCSPMKGHSHVYWYRQLPEEGLKFMVYLQKENIIDESGMPKERFSAEFPKEGPSILRIQQVVRGDSAAYFCASSPPVGRQETQYFGPGTRLLVL.

The J gene is TRBJ2-2, the V gene TRBV9; 9 bases are a match to TRBD2. Trimming removed 3 bases from V and 5 bases from J; junction bases left unmatched: 8. The germline CDR1 and CDR2 sequences are SGDLS and YYNGEE. There are 16 residues in the CDR3. The CDR3 here is CASSALATSGTGELFF. The CDR3 nucleotides are TGTGCCAGCAGCGCCCTCGCGACTAGCGGTACCGGGGAGCTGTTTTTT.

The genes are TRBV10-3 and TRBJ2-7; 7 bases match TRBD1. The CDR3 has 14 residues. Germline loops: CDR1 ENHRY, CDR2 SYGVKD. J gave up 1 base and V 0 bases, and 0 bases lay outside the gene matches. The CDR3 here is CAISESGQSYEQYF. DNA for the CDR3: TGTGCCATCAGTGAGTCGGGACAGTCCTACGAGCAGTACTTC.

J is TRBJ1-1 and V is TRBV3-1 (or the pseudogene TRBV3-2); TRBD1 might be the D (6 bases). CDR1 and CDR2 (germline): LGHDT, YNNKEL (reference sequence). The CDR3 totals 16 residues. The germline V and J ends were trimmed by 4 bases and 0 bases, with 15 bases remaining between them. CDR3 residues: CASSPPGVSMNTEAFF. The CDR3 region has the DNA TGTGCCAGCAGCCCCCCAGGGGTCTCCATGAACACTGAAGCTTTCTTT.

The chain joins TRBV2 to TRBJ1-2; D gene ambiguous. Germline-derived CDR1 and CDR2 are SNHLY and FYNNEI. The V end was cut by 7 bases, the J end by 3 bases, with 9 bases between. CDR3 size: 12 residues. The CDR3 sequence is CASIGGHYGYTF. The CDR3, as DNA: TGTGCCAGCATCGGAGGGCACTATGGCTACACCTTC.